Described below is a single T cell receptor (beta chain) sequence and its context. The data originate from a study of human T cells and chemical hapten exposure. Original handling: Sample TCR counts, which ranged from about 23,224 to 700,000, had a median of 95,638. TCRdb re-derived calls from the RACE reads in MiXCR, one entry per CDR3 protein. V and J calls and clone size were set by TCRdb, not the authors. The sample includes some 78,000 distinct CDR3 sequences, roughly 8.7% of them seen just once. Time point of the sample: healthy volunteer bleed at 6 weeks. Extraction yielded total RNA from whole blood (unfractionated). The specimen sequenced was whole blood. This sequence was found in a male donor in good health. Some clones in this sample may be carry-over from other donors' samples.

The CDR3 region is CASSLSSMNTEAFF. CDR3 nucleotides: TGTGCCAGCAGTTTATCGTCCATGAACACTGAAGCTTTCTTT. This chain joins TRBV27 and TRBJ1-1, with D uncertain. The CDR3 totals 14 residues. The germline gives CDR1 MNHEY, CDR2 SMNVEV (reference sequence). The V gene lost 0 bases and the J gene lost 0 bases, with 5 bases spanning the gap.